This T cell receptor beta chain was documented in a study of OX40 agonist ivuxolimab in advanced cancers. For context, the study as a whole: Ivuxolimab, which targeted the costimulatory receptor OX40 (CD134), was an agonistic, fully human IgG2 monoclonal antibody. Intravenous ivuxolimab was administered to patients every 2 weeks at six dose levels: 0.01, 0.1, 0.3, 1.5, 3 and 10 mg/kg. Of the roughly 50 dose-escalation patients, hepatocellular carcinoma was present in about 20, melanoma in roughly 15, renal cell carcinoma in 9 and head and neck cancer in 9. A male proportion of around 83% and a mean age of approximately 62 years, ranging from about 23 to 90, were recorded for the dose-escalation cohort. Patients were allowed to have had prior anti-PD-1, anti-PD-L1 or anti-CTLA-4 therapy, and roughly 40% of the dose-escalation patients had been treated with checkpoint inhibitors. Partial responses were achieved by three dose-escalation patients, of whom one had hepatocellular carcinoma and two had cutaneous melanoma. Peripheral TCRbeta sequencing was intended to test whether TCR sequence diversity was altered and clonal T-cell expansion was caused by ivuxolimab. The paper covers the monotherapy dose-escalation part of the phase I ivuxolimab trial, which included N ≈ 57 patients. General conclusions and limits of the study: At doses of 0.1 to 3.0 mg/kg, clonal expansion of both CD4+ and CD8+ blood T cells was observed from baseline to week 6. After ivuxolimab, more expanded clones were found on average in CD8+ T cells than in CD4+ T cells. Low levels of normalized T-cell clonal expansion were also seen in some patients who did not respond. Antigen specificity was not determined for the clonally expanded peripheral T cells. In partial responders in the 0.1-3.0 mg/kg groups, normalized peripheral clonal expansion was found to be among the lowest, especially among CD8+ T cells.

To sequence the TCRbeta CDR3 region, genomic DNA was isolated from the sorted cells. TCRbeta CDR3 regions were sequenced using the immunoSEQ Assay. The table comes from immuneACCESS by way of TCRdb, which keeps in-frame sequences with V and J called. Part of the clones is missing from these tables; in studies checked, under half for an unresolved V gene and the rest for unknown reasons. This sample comprises 45,000 to 60,000 clones, roughly 86% of them detected only once. About 8% of the sample is held by the ten biggest clonotypes. This clone came up a few times. It has no known antigen specificity. Base qualities are missing; no much larger clone stands one base away. Patients with autoimmune disease history or receiving systemic immunosuppression were excluded from the trial. In every dose cohort, peripheral blood was drawn for TCR sequencing at baseline, cycle 4 day 1, and cycle 7 day 1. The samples were taken from a phase I, first-in-human, multicenter, open-label dose-escalation trial of ivuxolimab. Adults with locally advanced or metastatic head and neck squamous cell, hepatocellular, melanoma or renal cell carcinoma were enrolled in the trial. CD4+ and CD8+ T cells were sorted separately from peripheral blood before TCR sequencing.

CDR1 and CDR2 are drawn from the germline V gene: MDHEN, SYDVKM. For this chain, trimming is 5 bases at the V end and 8 bases at the J end, and the number of junction bases without a gene match is 3. From its cysteine to its phenylalanine, the CDR3 spans 12 amino acids. Only the CDR3 portion is preserved as DNA: 36 bases, with reading frame beginning at the first base. The V gene is TRBV28 and the J gene is TRBJ2-3, with 8 junctional bases fitting TRBD2. The input for sequencing was CD4+ or CD8+ T cells sorted from blood, taken in a trial of the OX40 agonist ivuxolimab. The origin of this receptor is an adult with an advanced solid tumor such as melanoma, head and neck, liver or kidney cancer. The sequenced DNA: TGTGCCAGCAGTCTGGGACTAGTTACGCAGTATTTT. This sequence encodes CASSLGLVTQYF.